The 18 T cell receptor beta chains in this list originate from one sample, sequenced in a study. One entry per CDR3 protein results from TCRdb running MiXCR on the RT-PCR reads. The table has almost 700,000 distinct CDR3 sequences, 14% seen once. The sequenced material came from memory CD4+ T cells from blood. The receptor source for this set is a female donor in good health, serving as a healthy control.

This clonotype appeared many times. J is TRBJ2-3 and V is TRBV7-2, with D unresolved. The CDR3 totals 16 residues. V was pared by 1 base and J by 0 bases, with 11 bases between. Per the germline V gene, CDR1 is SGHTA and CDR2 is FQGNSA. Here the CDR3 DNA reads TGTGCCAGCAGCTTAGGGGCTAGTCCTAGCACAGATACGCAGTATTTT. This sequence encodes CASSLGASPSTDTQYF.

The CDR3, as DNA: TGTGCCAGTAGTCTCCAACCCCTGAACACTGAAGCTTTCTTT. It yields the protein CASSLQPLNTEAFF. V and J are TRBV19 and TRBJ1-1; D is undetermined. This CDR3 has 14 residues. Trimming shortened V by 5 bases and J by 0 bases, and 10 bases separated the two germline ends. CDR1 is LNHDA, CDR2 SQIVND, per germline (reference sequence).

V is TRBV10-1 and J is TRBJ2-3; 7 nucleotides match TRBD1. Germline V gene lookup returns CDR1 WNHNN and CDR2 SYGVQD (reference sequence). This CDR3 contains 14 residues. The ends lost 6 bases at V and 2 bases at J; junction bases unmatched: 5. CDR3 DNA sequence: TGCGCCAGCAGCACAGGGGTGCTCACAGATACGCAGTATTTT. Residues: CASSTGVLTDTQYF.

This clonotype was found a few times. The chain combines TRBV29-1 with TRBJ2-7; a weak D match, TRBD2 (6 bases). The CDR3 is 12 residues long. Trimming took off 7 bases at V and 2 bases at J, with 12 bases between the two ends. The germline CDR1 and CDR2 sequences are SQVTM and ANQGSEA. This CDR3 is CSGRESAYEQYF. The CDR3 coding sequence is TGCAGCGGGCGGGAAAGCGCCTACGAGCAGTACTTC.

The V call is TRBV6-2 or TRBV6-3, the J call TRBJ1-5, with TRBD1 matching 11 bases. Trimming took 0 bases from V and 7 from J; bases not matched to a gene: 5. Germline V gene data show CDR1 as MNHEY and CDR2 as SVGEGT. The CDR3 runs 16 residues. This chain's CDR3 is CASSYSGQGAKQPQHF. CDR3 sequence (DNA): TGTGCCAGCAGTTACTCCGGACAGGGGGCTAAGCAGCCCCAGCATTTT.

The chain uses TRBV5-4 and TRBJ2-1; D call uncertain. Germline CDR1 SGHNT, CDR2 YYREEE (reference sequence). V lost 0 bases, J lost 9 bases, and 10 bases lay in between. CDR3 size: 13 residues. This CDR3 is CASSLEEWSEQFF. DNA for the CDR3: TGTGCCAGCAGCTTGGAGGAGTGGAGTGAGCAGTTCTTC.

The CDR3: CASSQELPGKGPQHF. Here the CDR3 DNA reads TGTGCCAGCAGCCAAGAGTTGCCCGGGAAAGGGCCCCAGCATTTT. J is TRBJ1-5 and V is TRBV3-1, with D unresolved. CDR1 is LGHDT and CDR2 is YNNKEL in the germline V gene (reference sequence). Trimming stripped 0 bases from V and 9 bases from J, with 15 bases between. The CDR3 runs to 15 residues.

The chain combines TRBV28 with TRBJ1-1; D perhaps matches TRBD1 (5 bases). The CDR3 consists of 14 residues. The germline CDR1 and CDR2 sequences are MDHEN and SYDVKM. Trimming stripped 7 bases from V and 4 bases from J, with 16 bases between. CDR3: CASTHHGDGTEAFF. The CDR3 nucleotides are TGTGCCAGCACCCACCATGGGGACGGCACTGAAGCTTTCTTT.

In its sample, this clonotype was seen a few times. The CDR3 spells CASNQESYGYTF. CDR3 DNA sequence: TGTGCCAGCAATCAGGAGTCCTATGGCTACACCTTC. The gene calls are TRBV28 and TRBJ1-2; D remains unclear. Germline V gene data show CDR1 as MDHEN and CDR2 as SYDVKM. V was cut by 7 bases and J by 4 bases, with 10 bases left in between. The CDR3 has 12 residues.

This clonotype was counted between two and nine times. V is TRBV4-3 and J is TRBJ2-7; no clear D. Germline assignment: CDR1 LGHNA and CDR2 YSLEER. Trimming removed 0 bases at V and 6 bases at J, with 9 bases between. CDR3 length equals 13 residues. CDR3 amino acids: CASSQELNGEQYF. The CDR3 nucleotides are TGCGCCAGCAGCCAAGAGTTGAACGGCGAGCAGTACTTC.

This clonotype has just a few counts. V usage is TRBV6-4 and J usage is TRBJ2-1, with TRBD1 matching over 8 bases. Trimming took 4 bases from V and 3 from J; bases not matched to a gene: 5. CDR1 MRHNA and CDR2 SNTAGT come from the germline V gene. There are 15 residues in the CDR3. CDR3 protein: CASSVVQGDYNEQFF. As DNA, the CDR3 is TGTGCCAGCAGTGTGGTACAGGGGGACTACAATGAGCAGTTCTTC.

The genes are TRBV2 and TRBJ2-2; D gene unclear. The CDR3 length is 13 residues. Germline assignment: CDR1 SNHLY and CDR2 FYNNEI. Deletions cut 5 bases from V and 7 bases from J, with 11 bases between. This chain's CDR3 is CASSYTENGELFF. The DNA of the CDR3 is TGTGCCAGCAGTTACACAGAGAACGGGGAGCTGTTTTTT.

V and J are TRBV7-2 and TRBJ2-7; 11 nucleotides agree with TRBD2. This CDR3 contains 14 residues. The ends lost 8 bases at V and 3 bases at J; junction bases unmatched: 6. The germline CDR1 and CDR2 sequences are SGHTA and FQGNSA. The chain's CDR3 is CASAPSGRIYEQYF. For the CDR3, the DNA is TGTGCCAGCGCCCCTAGCGGGAGGATCTACGAGCAGTACTTC.

This clonotype has more than one count but fewer than ten. The chain recombines TRBV12-3 or TRBV12-4 with TRBJ2-5; D remains unclear. The CDR3 sequence is 14 residues long. Trimming left V 1 base short and J 5 bases short, with 11 bases between. The CDR3 region is CASSLDARRETQYF. In nucleotides, the CDR3 is TGTGCCAGCAGTTTAGACGCCCGTAGGGAGACCCAGTACTTC.

In its sample, this clonotype was seen a few times. Here the CDR3 DNA reads TGTGCCAGCTCATCTCGGACAGGGGATAAGACCCAGTACTTC. As protein: CASSSRTGDKTQYF. This chain joins TRBV18 and TRBJ2-5; 9 bases are shared with TRBD1. With 5 bases clipped from V and 6 bases from J, the junction kept 7 bases outside the gene matches. The CDR3 is 14 amino acids. Per germline, CDR1 KGHSH and CDR2 LQKENI.

In the case of this clonotype: One end of the junction does not line up with germline, which may come from a read error. The J gene is TRBJ2-1, the V gene TRBV12-3 or TRBV12-4; TRBD1 matches at 8 bases. The CDR3 covers 13 residues. CDR3 sequence reads: CASRLGQGNEQFF. CDR3 DNA: TGTGCCAGCAGGTTAGGACAGGGCAATGAGCAGTTCTTC.

V is TRBV6-1 and J is TRBJ2-1; D is ambiguous. CDR1 is MNHNS, CDR2 SASEGT, per germline. Trimming left V 8 bases short and J 6 bases short, with 14 bases between. The CDR3 totals 13 residues. CDR3 sequence (DNA): TGTGCCAGCTTACGATTACCGGGCAATGAGCAGTTCTTC. Protein: CASLRLPGNEQFF.

This clonotype has ten or more counts. The chain uses TRBV6-5 and TRBJ2-2; 8 bases map to TRBD1. V lost 5 bases, J lost 9 bases, and 14 bases stayed unmatched. The CDR3 length is 16 residues. The germline V gene has CDR1 MNHEY and CDR2 SVGAGI. The CDR3 protein is CASSRDRSGFHRELFF. The CDR3 nucleotides read TGTGCCAGCAGTCGGGACAGGTCGGGCTTTCACCGGGAGCTGTTTTTT.